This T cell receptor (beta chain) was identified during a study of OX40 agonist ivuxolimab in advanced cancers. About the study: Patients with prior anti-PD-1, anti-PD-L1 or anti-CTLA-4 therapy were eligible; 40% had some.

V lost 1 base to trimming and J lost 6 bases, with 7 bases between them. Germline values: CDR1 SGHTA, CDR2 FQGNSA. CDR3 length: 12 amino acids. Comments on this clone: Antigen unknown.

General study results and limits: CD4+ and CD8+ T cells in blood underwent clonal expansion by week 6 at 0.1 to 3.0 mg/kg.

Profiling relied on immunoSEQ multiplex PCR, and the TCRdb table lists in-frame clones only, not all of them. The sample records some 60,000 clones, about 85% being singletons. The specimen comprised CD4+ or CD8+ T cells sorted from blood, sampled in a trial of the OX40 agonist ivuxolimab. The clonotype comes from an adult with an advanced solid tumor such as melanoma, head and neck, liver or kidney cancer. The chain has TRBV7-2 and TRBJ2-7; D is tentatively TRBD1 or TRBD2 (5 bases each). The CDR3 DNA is TGTGCCAGCAGCTTAGGAGGGGTCGAGCAGTACTTC. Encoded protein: CASSLGGVEQYF.